Reported below is one T cell receptor beta chain. This sample was included in a study of CD8 T cells in Susac syndrome. It was with random hexamers that roughly 0.45 to 1 ug RNA was reverse transcribed. TCRdb reprocessed the immunoSEQ multiplex PCR reads with MiXCR, giving one entry per CDR3 protein. The sample lists 150,000 to 200,000 distinct CDR3 sequences, more than 90% occurring once. Germline CDR1 reads SNHLY; CDR2 reads FYNNEI. There are 13 residues in the CDR3. V was shortened by 2 bases and J by 4 bases, with 8 bases between the two germline ends. The sequenced sample consisted of CD4+ T cells from PBMCs. This rearrangement joins TRBV2 to TRBJ1-2; D perhaps matches TRBD1 (5 bases). This receptor was taken from a human donor in good health. The chain's CDR3 is CASSERDRYGYTF. The CDR3 DNA sequence: TGTGCCAGCAGTGAAAGGGACCGCTATGGCTACACCTTC.